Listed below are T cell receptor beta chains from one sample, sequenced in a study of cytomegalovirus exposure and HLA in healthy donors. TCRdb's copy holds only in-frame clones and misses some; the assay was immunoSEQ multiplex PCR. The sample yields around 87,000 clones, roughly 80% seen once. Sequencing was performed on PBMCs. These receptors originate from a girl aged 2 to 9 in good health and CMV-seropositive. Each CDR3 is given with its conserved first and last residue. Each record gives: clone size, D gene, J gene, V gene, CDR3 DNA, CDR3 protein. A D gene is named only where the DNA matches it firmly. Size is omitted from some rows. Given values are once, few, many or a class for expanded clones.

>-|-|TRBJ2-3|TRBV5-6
TGTGCCAGCAGCTTGGGAAGCGGGCGGAGCACAGATACGCAGTATTTT
CASSLGSGRSTDTQYF
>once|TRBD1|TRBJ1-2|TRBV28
TGTGCCAGCAGGGAGACAGGGGAAGTTTATGGCTACACCTTC
CASRETGEVYGYTF
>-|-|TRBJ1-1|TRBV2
TGTGCCAGCACGGGGGGCGCGAGAACTGAAGCTTTCTTT
CASTGGARTEAFF
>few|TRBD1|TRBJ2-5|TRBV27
TGTGCCAGCAGTGACAGGGATGGGGAGACCCAGTACTTC
CASSDRDGETQYF
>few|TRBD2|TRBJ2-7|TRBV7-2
TGTGCCAGCAGCTTCGGGCTAGCGGGAGAGTACGAGCAGTACTTC
CASSFGLAGEYEQYF
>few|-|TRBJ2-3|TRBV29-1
TGCAGCGTTGAGGCCCACACAGATACGCAGTATTTT
CSVEAHTDTQYF
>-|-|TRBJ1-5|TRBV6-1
TGTGCCAGCAGTGAAGACAGGATATATAGCAATCAGCCCCAGCATTTT
CASSEDRIYSNQPQHF
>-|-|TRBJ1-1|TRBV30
TGTGCCTGGAGTGTAGGAGTGAACACTGAAGCTTTCTTT
CAWSVGVNTEAFF
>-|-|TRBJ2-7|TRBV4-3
TGCGCCAGCAGCCAAATGACCCGGGGCTACGAGCAGTACTTC
CASSQMTRGYEQYF
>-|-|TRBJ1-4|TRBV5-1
TGCGCCAGCCGCAGGGCAGGCGGCGTGGATGAAAAACTGTTTTTT
CASRRAGGVDEKLFF
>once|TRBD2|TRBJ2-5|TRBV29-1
TGCAGCGTTGAGCGTACCGGGAGGGCCGGATTGGAGACCCAGTACTTC
CSVERTGRAGLETQYF
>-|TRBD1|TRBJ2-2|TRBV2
TGTGCCAGCAGTGACGGACAGGGGGCCGGGGAGCTGTTTTTT
CASSDGQGAGELFF
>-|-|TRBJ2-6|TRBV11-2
TGTGCCAGCGAGGGGGAGTCTGGGGCCAACGTCCTGACTTTC
CASEGESGANVLTF
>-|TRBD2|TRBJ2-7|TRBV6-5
TGTGCCAGCAGTTATCTCAGGTTAGCGGGATCTTACGAGCAGTACTTC
CASSYLRLAGSYEQYF
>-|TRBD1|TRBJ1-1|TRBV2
TGTGCCAGCCAAGGGACAGCGAACACTGAAGCTTTCTTT
CASQGTANTEAFF
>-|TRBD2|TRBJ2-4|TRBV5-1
TGCGCCAGCAGCTCGGGACTAGCGGGAGTCGAGGGCATTCAGTACTTC
CASSSGLAGVEGIQYF
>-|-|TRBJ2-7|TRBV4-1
TGCGCCAGCGCCCCTACGTGGAGCGACGAGCAGTACTTC
CASAPTWSDEQYF
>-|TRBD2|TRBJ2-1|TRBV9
TGTGCCAGCAGCAGCGGGACTAGCGGGAGGTACAATGAGCAGTTCTTC
CASSSGTSGRYNEQFF
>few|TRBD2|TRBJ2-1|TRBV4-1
TGCGCCAGCAGCCAAACCCCTAACGTTGGTGGACTAGCGTCTGAGCAGTTCTTC
CASSQTPNVGGLASEQFF
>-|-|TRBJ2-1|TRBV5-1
TGCGCCAGCAGCTTGGCCCCTAACAATGAGCAGTTCTTC
CASSLAPNNEQFF
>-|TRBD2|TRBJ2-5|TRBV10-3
TGTGCCATCAGTGAGTCAGCGGGAGGCGGTGAGACCCAGTACTTC
CAISESAGGGETQYF
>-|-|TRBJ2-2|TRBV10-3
TGTGCCACCCTAGTCGGGAGCGGCACCGGGGAGCTGTTTTTT
CATLVGSGTGELFF
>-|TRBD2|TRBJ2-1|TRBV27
TGTGCCAGCAGTTCGGGGACTAGCGGGAGTCTTGAGCAGTTCTTC
CASSSGTSGSLEQFF
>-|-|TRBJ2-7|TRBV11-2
TGTGCCAGCAGCTTGGAGGGATGGGTGGAGCGTTACAGCTACGAGCAGTACTTC
CASSLEGWVERYSYEQYF
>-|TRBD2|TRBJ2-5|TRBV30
TGTGCCTGGACGGGAGCGGGAGATTTAAGCGGTGAGACCCAGTACTTC
CAWTGAGDLSGETQYF
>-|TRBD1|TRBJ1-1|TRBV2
TGTGCCAGCAATCCCGGACAGGGATTCACTGAAGCTTTCTTT
CASNPGQGFTEAFF
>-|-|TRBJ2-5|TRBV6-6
TGTGCCAGCAGAACCGGGACACAAGAGACCCAGTACTTC
CASRTGTQETQYF
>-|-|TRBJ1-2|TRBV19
TGTGCCATACAAGTAATGGGGGGTGTCTCGGGCTACACCTTC
CAIQVMGGVSGYTF
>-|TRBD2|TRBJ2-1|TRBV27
TGTGCCAGCAGTTCTAGCGGGAGCCCCTTCTATGAGCAGTTCTTC
CASSSSGSPFYEQFF
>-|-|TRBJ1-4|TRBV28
TGTGCCAGCAGGGAACAGGGCCCAACTAATGAAAAACTGTTTTTT
CASREQGPTNEKLFF
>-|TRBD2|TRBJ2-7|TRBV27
TGTGCCAGCAGTTCATGGCCTAAAACTAGCGGGAGGGCCGGGAGCTCCTACGAGCAGTACTTC
CASSSWPKTSGRAGSSYEQYF
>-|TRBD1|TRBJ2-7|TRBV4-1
TGCGCCAGCAGCCTCCTAGTGCGAGGGACAGGGAATGACGAGCAGTACTTC
CASSLLVRGTGNDEQYF
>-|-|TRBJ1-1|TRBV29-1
TGCAGCGGAACAGGGATGAACACTGAAGCTTTCTTT
CSGTGMNTEAFF